Listed here are 21 T cell receptor beta chains from one sample, sequenced in a study of CD8+ T cells in alopecia areata. As for treatment: oral pan-JAK inhibitor, 5-10 mg twice daily. RNA, once extracted, was reverse transcribed into cDNA for use as the sequencing template. Only in-frame clones appear in the TCRdb table, and some are missing; sequencing was by immunoSEQ multiplex PCR. The sample has about 200,000 clones; more than 55% are singletons. The sample in question was CD4+ T cells sorted from blood, obtained at week 49, from a patient treated with tofacitinib. The receptor source for this set is a human donor with alopecia areata.

J is TRBJ2-6 and V is TRBV25-1; perhaps TRBD2 as D (5 bases). This CDR3 is 16 amino acids long. Trimming took off 6 bases at V and 0 bases at J, with 12 bases between the two ends. Germline V gives CDR1 MGHDK, CDR2 SYGVNS. CDR3 DNA: TGTGCCAGCAGCGATCGAGGGAACTCTGGGGCCAACGTCCTGACTTTC. As protein: CASSDRGNSGANVLTF.

CDR3 sequence: CATSRDGVGPGELFF. The CDR3 DNA sequence: TGTGCCACCAGCAGAGATGGGGTAGGGCCCGGGGAGCTGTTTTTT. The V and J genes are TRBV15 and TRBJ2-2; D is uncertain. Trimming cost V 0 bases and J 6 bases, with 11 bases left between them. CDR1 and CDR2 (germline): LNHNV, YYDKDF (reference sequence). The CDR3 sequence is 15 residues long.

The rearrangement joins TRBV30 to TRBJ1-2, with D possibly being TRBD1 (6 bases). CDR1 GTSNPN and CDR2 SVGIG come from the germline V gene (reference sequence). This CDR3 has 14 amino acids. Trimming removed 4 bases at V and 4 bases at J, with 16 bases between. The CDR3 here is CAWKVGQPAYGYTF. The CDR3 nucleotides are TGTGCCTGGAAGGTCGGACAGCCAGCCTATGGCTACACCTTC.

CDR3 nucleotides: TGTGCCAGCAGCAGATCAACTAATGAAAAACTGTTTTTT. This encodes CASSRSTNEKLFF. The rearrangement joins TRBV5-6 to TRBJ1-4, with no clear D. The germline CDR1 and CDR2 sequences are SGHDT and YYEEEE. Trimming left V 4 bases short and J 0 bases short, with 4 bases between. This CDR3 spans 13 amino acids.

The sample holds one count of this clone. This sequence joins TRBV11-2 and TRBJ2-6; no reliable D call. The CDR3 sequence is 14 residues long. The V gene lost 5 bases and the J gene lost 3 bases, with 8 bases spanning the gap. Germline V CDR1 and CDR2: SGHAT, FQNNGV. The DNA of the CDR3 is TGTGCCAGCAGCGCAATCAGTGGGGCCAACGTCCTGACTTTC. Translation: CASSAISGANVLTF.

The chain carries TRBV29-1 and TRBJ1-1; maybe TRBD1 (5 bases). The CDR3 is made up of 10 amino acids. Trimming left V 6 bases short and J 8 bases short, with 10 bases between. Germline assignment: CDR1 SQVTM and CDR2 ANQGSEA. The CDR3 nucleotides are TGCAGCGTGGGGTGGGACGAAGCTTTCTTT. Translation: CSVGWDEAFF.

The chain employs TRBV7-9 and TRBJ1-1, with D possibly TRBD1 on 5 matching bases. V lost 6 bases, J lost 5 bases, and 16 bases lay in between. The CDR3 runs to 14 residues. Germline assignment: CDR1 SEHNR and CDR2 FQNEAQ (reference sequence). CDR3 amino acids: CASSFATVGTEAFF. The CDR3 nucleotides read TGTGCCAGCAGTTTCGCGACAGTAGGAACTGAAGCTTTCTTT.

The table lists this clone with a few counts. The chain couples TRBV10-3 to TRBJ2-2; tentatively, D is TRBD1 (6 bases). Germline lookup yields CDR1 ENHRY and CDR2 SYGVKD. With 8 bases removed from V and 6 bases from J, the gap between germline ends came to 10 bases. The CDR3 consists of 12 residues. The CDR3 DNA reads as TGTGCCATCGGACCAGGGGCCGGGGAGCTGTTTTTT. Amino acid sequence: CAIGPGAGELFF.

The chain is built from TRBV18 and TRBJ2-3; weak D call: TRBD2 (5 bases). Germline V CDR1 and CDR2: KGHSH, LQKENI. V lost 0 bases, J lost 4 bases, and 8 bases lay in between. This CDR3 has 14 residues. CDR3 loop: CASSPPTGADTQYF. The DNA of the CDR3 is TGTGCCAGCTCACCACCGACCGGGGCAGATACGCAGTATTTT.

The rearrangement joins TRBV30 to TRBJ2-5, with D unclear. V was clipped by 4 bases and J by 5 bases, with 8 bases between them. Germline assignment: CDR1 GTSNPN and CDR2 SVGIG (reference sequence). The CDR3 is 11 residues long. The CDR3: CAWILEETQYF. CDR3 DNA: TGTGCCTGGATTTTAGAGGAGACCCAGTACTTC.

V is TRBV30 and J is TRBJ1-1; tentative D call: TRBD1 (5 bases). Trimming pared 2 bases from V and 1 base from J, leaving 20 bases between. This CDR3 is 17 amino acids long. Per the germline V gene, CDR1 is GTSNPN and CDR2 is SVGIG (reference sequence). The CDR3 region has the DNA TGTGCCTGGAGTCCGACAATCCGCTGGGGGGAGAACACTGAAGCTTTCTTT. Its translation: CAWSPTIRWGENTEAFF.

The rearrangement uses TRBV7-9 and TRBJ2-2; D gene uncertain. This CDR3 has 13 amino acids. Germline CDR1 SEHNR, CDR2 FQNEAQ (reference sequence). V lost 5 bases and J lost 3, with 7 bases in between. As DNA, the CDR3 is TGTGCCAGCAGCCGTGGAGACACCGGGGAGCTGTTTTTT. Translating it yields CASSRGDTGELFF.

The V gene is TRBV29-1, the J gene TRBJ1-1; D is uncertain. Germline V gene data show CDR1 as SQVTM and CDR2 as ANQGSEA. V lost 1 base and J lost 1, with 7 bases in between. The CDR3 extends over 13 amino acids. CDR3 sequence (DNA): TGCAGCGTTGAAGTGGCAAGGAACACTGAAGCTTTCTTT. Translating gives CSVEVARNTEAFF. Full variable domain (remainder filled in from reference TRBV29-1 and TRBJ1-1): SAVISQKPSRDICQRGTSLTIQCQVDSQVTMMFWYRQQPGQSLTLIATANQGSEATYESGFVIDKFPISRPNLTFSTLTVSNMSPEDSSIYLCSVEVARNTEAFFGQGTRLTVV.

The sample holds a few counts of this clone. The rearrangement joins TRBV28 to TRBJ1-3, with TRBD1 matching 7 bases. The length of the CDR3 is 16 residues. With 6 bases clipped from V and 0 bases from J, the junction kept 8 bases outside the gene matches. CDR1 is MDHEN, CDR2 SYDVKM, per germline. The CDR3 loop reads CASRPGTVSSGNTIYF. The DNA for the CDR3 is TGTGCCAGCAGGCCCGGGACAGTTAGCTCTGGAAACACCATATATTTT.

The chain recombines TRBV7-9 with TRBJ2-7; tentative D call: TRBD2 (5 bases). The CDR3 has 16 residues. V was shortened by 3 bases and J by 0 bases, with 15 bases between the two germline ends. Germline V gives CDR1 SEHNR, CDR2 FQNEAQ (reference sequence). Written as DNA, the CDR3 is TGTGCCAGCAGCTTCGGTCTACCCGGGGACTCCTACGAGCAGTACTTC. Translating gives CASSFGLPGDSYEQYF.

The chain combines TRBV5-1 with TRBJ2-1; 12 nucleotides align to TRBD2. The junction had 7 bases not matched to a gene; V was cut back by 2 bases and J by 7 bases. The CDR3 has 16 residues. Germline CDR1 and CDR2: SGHRS and YFSETQ. CDR3 nucleotide sequence: TGCGCCAGCAGCTTTGGAGTCCTAGCGGGGGGGAATGAGCAGTTCTTC. Translating gives CASSFGVLAGGNEQFF.

The rearrangement uses TRBV7-6 and TRBJ2-2, with D unclear. Germline-derived CDR1 and CDR2 are SGHVS and FNYEAQ. The CDR3 has 14 amino acids. The V and J ends lost 6 bases and 5 bases respectively, with 13 bases between them. The chain's CDR3 is CASRHTRATGELFF. The CDR3 coding sequence is TGTGCCAGCAGACATACACGAGCAACCGGGGAGCTGTTTTTT. Filled out from reference TRBV7-6 and TRBJ2-2, the complete variable domain reads GAGVSQSPRYKVTKRGQDVALRCDPISGHVSLYWYRQALGQGPEFLTYFNYEAQQDKSGLPNDRFSAERPEGSISTLTIQRTEQRDSAMYRCASRHTRATGELFFGEGSRLTVL.

This sequence joins TRBV15 and TRBJ2-3; D uncertain. Trimming pared 0 bases from V and 6 bases from J, leaving 7 bases between. The CDR3 totals 13 residues. Looked up from germline, CDR1 is LNHNV and CDR2 is YYDKDF (reference sequence). The DNA of the CDR3 is TGTGCCACCAGCAGAGAGATTGGGGATACGCAGTATTTT. Amino acids: CATSREIGDTQYF.

The chain is built from TRBV29-1 and TRBJ2-5; the D is unclear. V lost 4 bases and J 0 bases, leaving 12 bases between the germline ends. This CDR3 contains 14 residues. Germline assignment: CDR1 SQVTM and CDR2 ANQGSEA. The CDR3 bases are TGCAGCGTTGTCCGACCCAAGTACCAAGAGACCCAGTACTTC. This encodes CSVVRPKYQETQYF. The full variable domain, in which reference TRBV29-1 and TRBJ2-5 provide the parts outside the CDR3, is SAVISQKPSRDICQRGTSLTIQCQVDSQVTMMFWYRQQPGQSLTLIATANQGSEATYESGFVIDKFPISRPNLTFSTLTVSNMSPEDSSIYLCSVVRPKYQETQYFGPGTRLLVL.

This rearrangement joins TRBV29-1 to TRBJ1-4; D perhaps matches TRBD1 (5 bases). The CDR3 is made up of 13 amino acids. Trimming stripped 7 bases from V and 0 bases from J, with 9 bases between. CDR1 and CDR2 from the germline V gene are SQVTM and ANQGSEA. This chain's CDR3 is CSARQPTNEKLFF. CDR3 sequence (DNA): TGCAGCGCTAGACAGCCAACTAATGAAAAACTGTTTTTT.

Only one count was recorded for this clone. The chain couples TRBV30 to TRBJ2-3; no definite D call. There are 12 residues in the CDR3. Germline CDR1 and CDR2: GTSNPN and SVGIG (reference sequence). Trimming stripped 0 bases from V and 5 bases from J, with 6 bases between. CDR3 in DNA: TGTGCCTGGAGTGTAACGCTAGATACGCAGTATTTT. This encodes CAWSVTLDTQYF.